This T cell receptor beta chain was captured in a study of blood T cell repertoires in COVID-19 (dated by TCRdb to between 2020 and 2021). With regard to the full study: Collaborator samples came from the United States, Italy and Spain and covered acute and convalescent phases of COVID-19. The material from the prospective study consisted of cDNA or gDNA derived from T cells, B-cell-depleted T cells, or PBMCs. Subjects who had been exposed to COVID-19, were actively infected with it, or had recovered from it provided the deeply sampled blood TCRbeta repertoires that made up the dataset. The repertoires were released in a freely available public database meant as a resource for research on the immune response to SARS-CoV-2. The samples were drawn from the first 160 participants of the ongoing ImmuneRACE study and from under 1,500 subjects provided by 6 global collaborators. Nearly every sample came with metadata listing a de-identified subject ID, COVID-19 status, age in years and sex. Where HLA class I and class II types were available, the types were taken from metadata supplied by the sample provider, not from assay-based typing.

TCRbeta CDR3 regions were amplified from genomic DNA by means of the immunoSEQ Assay, a bias-controlled multiplex PCR. Per the source publication's procedure: The number of nucleated cells in each sample was estimated by amplification of reference gene primers within the assay. To quantify the absolute abundance of each unique TCRbeta CDR3 rearrangement, sequence reads were collapsed and filtered. For each sample, productive Simpson clonality was calculated by taking the square root of Simpson's diversity index across productive rearrangements. TCRdb re-hosts the immuneACCESS table, in-frame sequences only. Its copies lack some clones; in the studies checked, an unresolved V gene accounts for under half of them, and the cause for the rest is not known. The V and J calls and clone size come from that table; D and trimming were worked out from the DNA. Recorded for this sample are roughly 120,000 clones; approximately 90% of them occurred a single time. The ten biggest clones cover less than 2.5% of the sample.

V loses 1 base, J loses 7 bases, and the germline ends lie 11 bases apart. CDR1 MNHNS and CDR2 SASEGT were looked up in the germline V gene. Including cysteine and phenylalanine, the CDR3 has 14 amino acids. This entry keeps only the CDR3 DNA: 42 bases, framed from base 1. Collaborating institutions collected whole blood in K2EDTA tubes following their own protocols. For TCRbeta analysis, collaborators shipped samples as frozen whole blood, isolated PBMCs, or DNA extracted from either of those sample types. Overall study outcomes, separate from this receptor: The quantity of clinical and demographic metadata differed by source and by participant and was supplied without curation.

A note on this clone: Which antigen it targets is not known. No base quality information exists; no much larger clone differs at one position.

The sequence is built from TRBV6-1 and TRBJ1-3, with the D segment identity uncertain. What was sequenced was peripheral blood. The TCR sequence derives from a woman in her 50s with acute or convalescent COVID-19. The DNA sequence is TGTGCCAGCAGTGAAGGAGGGTTTGGGAACACCATATATTTT. This sequence encodes CASSEGGFGNTIYF.